The next 5 T cell receptor beta chains were all read from a single sample in a study of CD8+CD57+ T cells in acquired aplastic anemia. Both TCR beta VDJ combination and CDR3 sequence profiling were carried out. Genomic DNA was the template for this profiling. Each CDR3 protein is one row after TCRdb ran MiXCR on the reads. The sample consists of about 240,000 distinct CDR3 sequences, around 43% of them appearing once. Sequencing was done on patients that had shown CD8+CD57+ cell expansion by flow cytometry. Sequencing was carried out using sorted CD4+, CD8+, or CD8+CD57+ T cells (not recorded which) from PBMCs. Every receptor here comes from a human donor with aplastic anemia.

The chain links TRBV25-1 to TRBJ1-2, with D possibly matching TRBD1 (6 bases). The CDR3 has 13 residues. CDR1 MGHDK and CDR2 SYGVNS come from the germline V gene. V was cut by 5 bases and J by 3 bases, with 10 bases left in between. CDR3 protein: CASSSDSDYGYTF. DNA for the CDR3: TGTGCCAGCAGTTCGGACAGCGACTATGGCTACACCTTC.

V usage is TRBV2 and J usage is TRBJ2-1; TRBD1 might be the D (7 bases). The germline V gene encodes CDR1 SNHLY and CDR2 FYNNEI. Deletions cut 0 bases from V and 7 bases from J, with 13 bases between. CDR3 length equals 15 residues. The CDR3 DNA follows: TGTGCCAGCAGTGAAGCGTCGACAGGGAGGAATGAGCAGTTCTTC. It yields the protein CASSEASTGRNEQFF.

The chain couples TRBV7-8 to TRBJ2-1, with 8 bases matching TRBD1. The germline V gene encodes CDR1 SGHVS and CDR2 FQNEAQ. The CDR3 totals 14 residues. J was trimmed by 8 bases and V by 4 bases; bases with no gene match: 7. CDR3 residues: CASSSTGGFDEQFF. CDR3 DNA sequence: TGTGCCAGCAGCTCCACAGGGGGTTTCGATGAGCAGTTCTTC.

The chain employs TRBV20-1 and TRBJ2-7; possible D gene TRBD2, 6 bases. The CDR3 sequence is 11 residues long. Trimming stripped 5 bases from V and 3 bases from J, with 8 bases between. CDR1 DFQATT and CDR2 SNEGSKA come from the germline V gene (reference sequence). The CDR3 nucleotides are TGCAGTGCTGGGACTGGCTACGAGCAGTACTTC. Translated, it gives CSAGTGYEQYF.

This clonotype was seen only a few times. The chain carries TRBV10-3 and TRBJ1-6; 7 nucleotides line up with TRBD1. The germline CDR1 and CDR2 sequences are ENHRY and SYGVKD. V trimming: 5 bases; J trimming: 8 bases; junction bases outside the gene matches: 6. The CDR3 extends over 14 amino acids. The chain's CDR3 is CAISLGQSDSPLHF. The CDR3 DNA reads as TGTGCCATCAGTTTGGGACAGAGCGATTCACCCCTCCACTTT.